The clone carrying this TCR beta chain was counted ten times or more. Its antigen remains unknown. Before thyroid surgery, none of the patients had received any treatment. The V and J ends lost 2 bases and 0 bases respectively, with 4 bases between them. The V gene's germline CDR1 is SGDLS and CDR2 YYNGEE. CDR3 length equals 13 residues. This entry is derived from a study of metastatic and nonmetastatic thyroid tumors. Study in general: Patients with malignant and benign thyroid disease provided blood and tumor or nodule tissue, whose repertoires were compared.

General observations from the study: Within blood and tumor, benign nodules reportedly had significantly lower TCR beta diversity than malignant thyroid tumors did.

TCRdb re-called the PCR reads via MiXCR. Here the sample spans roughly 28,000 clones, 16% being singletons. The source of this sequence is a female donor with papillary thyroid cancer or a benign thyroid nodule (not recorded which). Some clones in this sample may be carry-over from other donors' samples. Sample: blood. The chain carries TRBV9 and TRBJ2-3; D call uncertain. The CDR3: CASSVLSTDTQYF. The CDR3 nucleotides are TGTGCCAGCAGCGTCCTCAGCACAGATACGCAGTATTTT.